This T cell receptor (beta chain) originates from a study of CD8 T cells in Susac syndrome. An amount of RNA that ranged from about 0.45 to 1 ug was reverse transcribed with random hexamers. TCR beta CDR3 was amplified by immunoSEQ multiplex PCR. This amplification extended across 54 Vbeta and 13 Jbeta segments. TCRdb passed the immunoSEQ multiplex PCR reads through MiXCR, listing each CDR3 protein once. The sample lists about 210,000 distinct CDR3 sequences, approximately 95% occurring once. The CDR3 has 15 amino acids. V was pared by 6 bases and J by 6 bases, with 20 bases between. Germline lookup yields CDR1 SGHVS and CDR2 FQNEAQ. CD8+ and CD4+ T cells from blood underwent TCR beta sequencing, which was carried out in a high-throughput format. Treatment-naive patients with stable or active relapsing-remitting disease served as multiple sclerosis controls. Negative isolation yielded CD8+ and CD4+ T cells; FACS enriched TEMRA cells.

The TCR sequence derives from a human donor with multiple sclerosis. The sample was CD4+ T cells from PBMCs. The J gene is TRBJ1-1, the V gene TRBV7-8; D gene ambiguous. CDR3 loop: CASRVVESEWAEAFF. CDR3 nucleotides: TGTGCCAGCAGGGTGGTGGAGTCTGAATGGGCTGAAGCTTTCTTT.